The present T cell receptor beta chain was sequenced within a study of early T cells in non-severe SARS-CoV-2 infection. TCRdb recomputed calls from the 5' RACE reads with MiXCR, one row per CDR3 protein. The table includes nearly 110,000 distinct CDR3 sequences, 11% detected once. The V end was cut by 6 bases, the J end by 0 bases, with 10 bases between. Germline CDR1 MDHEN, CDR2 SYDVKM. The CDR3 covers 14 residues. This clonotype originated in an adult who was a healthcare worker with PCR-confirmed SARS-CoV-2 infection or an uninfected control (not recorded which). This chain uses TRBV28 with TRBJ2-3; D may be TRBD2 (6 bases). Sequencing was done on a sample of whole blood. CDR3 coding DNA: TGTGCCAGCAGGTCGGGGACTAGCACAGATACGCAGTATTTT. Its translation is CASRSGTSTDTQYF.